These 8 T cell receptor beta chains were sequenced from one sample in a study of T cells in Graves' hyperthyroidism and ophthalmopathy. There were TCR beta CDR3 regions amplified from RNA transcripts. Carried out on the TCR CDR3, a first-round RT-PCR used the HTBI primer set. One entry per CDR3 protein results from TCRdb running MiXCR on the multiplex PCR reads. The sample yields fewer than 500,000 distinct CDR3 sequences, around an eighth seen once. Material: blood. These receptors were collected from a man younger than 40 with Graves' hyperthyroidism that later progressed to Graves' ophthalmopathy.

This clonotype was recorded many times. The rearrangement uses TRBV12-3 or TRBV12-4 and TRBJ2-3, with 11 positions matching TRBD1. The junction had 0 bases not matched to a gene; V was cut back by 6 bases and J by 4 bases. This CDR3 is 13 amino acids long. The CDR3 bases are TGTGCCAGCAGGGGACAGGGGGCAGATACGCAGTATTTT. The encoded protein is CASRGQGADTQYF.

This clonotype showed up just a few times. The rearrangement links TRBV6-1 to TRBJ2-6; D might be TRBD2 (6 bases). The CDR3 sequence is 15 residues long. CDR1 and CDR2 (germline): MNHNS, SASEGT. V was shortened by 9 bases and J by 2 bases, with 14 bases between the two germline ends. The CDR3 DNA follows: TGTGCCAGTTGTTGTTGGGGGGCTGGGGCCAACGTCCTGACTTTC. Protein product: CASCCWGAGANVLTF.

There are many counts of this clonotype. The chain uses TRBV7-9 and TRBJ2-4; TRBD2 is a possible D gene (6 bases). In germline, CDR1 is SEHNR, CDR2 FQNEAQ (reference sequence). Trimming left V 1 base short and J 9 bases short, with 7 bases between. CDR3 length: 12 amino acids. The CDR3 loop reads CASSLGDSIQYF. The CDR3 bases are TGTGCCAGCAGCTTAGGGGACTCCATTCAGTACTTC.

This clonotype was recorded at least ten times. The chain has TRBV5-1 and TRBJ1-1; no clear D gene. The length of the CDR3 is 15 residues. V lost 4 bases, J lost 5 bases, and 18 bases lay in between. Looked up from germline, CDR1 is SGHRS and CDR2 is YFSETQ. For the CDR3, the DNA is TGCGCCAGCAGCCCCGAACAAAGCGCACGGACTGAAGCTTTCTTT. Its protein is CASSPEQSARTEAFF.

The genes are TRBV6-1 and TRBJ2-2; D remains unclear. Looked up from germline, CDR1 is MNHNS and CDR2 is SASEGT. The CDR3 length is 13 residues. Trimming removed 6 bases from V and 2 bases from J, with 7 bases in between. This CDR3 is CASRRRNTGELFF. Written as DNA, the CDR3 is TGTGCCAGCAGACGAAGAAACACCGGGGAGCTGTTTTTT.

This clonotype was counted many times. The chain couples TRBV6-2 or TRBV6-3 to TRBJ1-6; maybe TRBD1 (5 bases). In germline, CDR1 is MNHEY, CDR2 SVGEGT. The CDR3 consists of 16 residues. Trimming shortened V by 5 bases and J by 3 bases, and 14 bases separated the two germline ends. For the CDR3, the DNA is TGTGCCAGCAGTGGCCCTCTTGGGGGCTATAATTCACCCCTCCACTTT. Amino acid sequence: CASSGPLGGYNSPLHF.

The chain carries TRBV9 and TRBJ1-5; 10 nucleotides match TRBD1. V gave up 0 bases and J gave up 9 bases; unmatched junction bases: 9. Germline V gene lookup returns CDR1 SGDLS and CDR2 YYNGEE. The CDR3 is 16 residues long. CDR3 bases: TGTGCCAGCAGCGTAGGAGGGACAGGGGCCGAGCGGCCCCAGCATTTT. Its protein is CASSVGGTGAERPQHF.

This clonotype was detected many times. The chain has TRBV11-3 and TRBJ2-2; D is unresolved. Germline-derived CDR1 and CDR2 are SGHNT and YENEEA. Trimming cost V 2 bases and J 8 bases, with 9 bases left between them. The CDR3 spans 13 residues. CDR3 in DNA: TGTGCCAGCAGCTTATTTCGGGCTGGGGAGCTGTTTTTT. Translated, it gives CASSLFRAGELFF.